This T cell receptor (beta chain) appears in the sequencing data of a study of cytotoxic CD8 clonotypes in ibrutinib-treated CLL. The protocol was immunoSEQ multiplex PCR, while the TCRdb copy is restricted to in-frame clones and leaves out a portion. The data show approximately 200,000 clones, around three quarters seen once. Regarding the study as a whole: Public clonotypes were uncommon and contracted or stayed stable on treatment. Clonality increased with ibrutinib response but returned toward baseline at progression.

Roughly 1.8 micrograms of genomic DNA came from cryopreserved PBMCs for TCR beta libraries. This clone appeared a few times. What it binds is unknown. V trimming: 5 bases; J trimming: 6 bases; junction bases outside the gene matches: 7. CDR3 length: 15 amino acids. The V gene's germline CDR1 is MNHEY and CDR2 SVGAGI. The chain couples TRBV6-5 to TRBJ2-2; 9 nucleotides align to TRBD2. The origin of this receptor is a human donor with chronic lymphocytic leukemia. Sequenced material: PBMCs, taken after 24 months of ibrutinib treatment. CDR3 sequence: CASSLLAGSAGELFF. DNA of the CDR3: TGTGCCAGCAGTCTCCTAGCGGGGAGTGCCGGGGAGCTGTTTTTT.